Listed below are T cell receptor beta chains from one sample, sequenced in a study of blood T cells in healthy people across ages. TCRdb analysed the 5' RACE reads with MiXCR anew, one entry per CDR3 protein. This sample carries over 1.5 million distinct CDR3 sequences, around half of them seen once, and the ten largest clones take over 2%. Sequences were obtained from blood. These receptors were collected from a woman aged 40 to 49 in good health. The conserved cysteine and the conserved F or W are not part of the CDR3 here. The D gene is left open where the match is weak.

CDR3aa	len	d_gene	v_gene	j_gene
ASSQELGSPPH	11	-	TRBV4-3	TRBJ1-6
ASSAPFHGNYEQY	13	-	TRBV5-5	-
ASSLGAGQTPNYGYT	15	-	TRBV7-8	TRBJ1-2
ATSDSAAGSDTQY	13	-	TRBV24-1	TRBJ2-3
ASRTGRVSEQF	11	TRBD2	TRBV12-3/TRBV12-4	TRBJ2-1
ASSLGVTGGKLF	12	-	TRBV12-3/TRBV12-4	TRBJ1-4
SVGRDSPVIEQY	12	TRBD1	TRBV29-1	TRBJ2-7
ASSGTSSSADTQY	13	-	TRBV5-1	TRBJ2-3
ATSRENTEAF	10	-	TRBV15	TRBJ1-1
ASSEGGRGTGNRPQH	15	-	TRBV2	TRBJ1-5
ASSTTSGGAGETQY	14	TRBD2	TRBV28	TRBJ2-5
ASSLRAVAGDTQY	13	TRBD2	TRBV28	TRBJ2-3
SADRLAIQETQY	12	TRBD2	TRBV20-1	TRBJ2-5
ASSPGGLSYNEQF	13	TRBD2	TRBV28	TRBJ2-1
ATEAAEPWEQY	11	-	TRBV6-5	TRBJ2-7
ASSVDIGYEQY	11	-	TRBV7-2	TRBJ2-7
ASCLKSRYADTQY	13	-	TRBV6-6	TRBJ2-3
ASSQALGSAKETQY	14	-	TRBV4-2	TRBJ2-5
ASSVRDMEETQY	12	-	TRBV5-6	TRBJ2-5
ASSYSRTVRLLGQPQH	16	-	TRBV6-7	TRBJ1-5
ASSYRGRESREQF	13	TRBD1	TRBV7-9	TRBJ2-1
ATSRAGTRRSNQPQH	15	-	TRBV15	TRBJ1-5
ASSNPGQIYGYT	12	TRBD1	TRBV5-1	TRBJ1-2
ASSFRLPKETQY	12	-	TRBV28	TRBJ2-5
SAKPHPRTQY	10	-	TRBV20-1	TRBJ2-5
ASSWDTQSYNEQF	13	-	TRBV13	TRBJ2-1